This T cell receptor beta chain was identified in a study of human T cells and chemical hapten exposure. Study results and caveats: All donors were alopecia patients, so their immunity may differ from that of healthy people.

Described time point: pre-sensitization, week 0. Treatment given: therapeutic diphenylcyclopropenone sensitization with weekly scalp DPC. TCRdb redid the calling of the RACE reads with MiXCR, one entry per CDR3 protein. The data hold 150,000 to 200,000 distinct CDR3 sequences, with under 35% observed a single time. With 7 bases removed from V and 2 bases from J, the gap between germline ends came to 5 bases. Per the germline V gene, CDR1 is MDHEN and CDR2 is SYDVKM. CDR3 size: 11 residues. The sample holds a few counts of this clonotype. Its antigen is as yet unknown. The sequence came from a woman aged 25 to 39 with alopecia areata. Some clones in this sample may be carry-over from other donors' samples. The sequencing here drew on whole blood, taken in connection with sensitization to the hapten diphenylcyclopropenone (DPC). The chain joins TRBV28 to TRBJ1-2; perhaps TRBD1 as D (5 bases). For the CDR3, the DNA is TGTGCCAGCAACAGGAACTATGGCTACACCTTC. Translated: CASNRNYGYTF.